Below are 22 T cell receptor beta chains sequenced from a single sample in a study of T cell responses to AZD1222 COVID-19 vaccine. Clones were sequenced by immunoSEQ multiplex PCR, and TCRdb holds only the in-frame ones, with some missing. The repertoire includes 90,000 to 120,000 clones, nearly 90% of them detected once, and less than 6% sits in the top ten. The sequences come from peripheral blood, collected 28 days after the second AZD1222 dose. The receptors were sampled from an adult who received the AZD1222 COVID-19 vaccine.

The rearrangement joins TRBV27 to TRBJ2-2; D gene uncertain. The CDR3 has 16 residues. V was pared by 3 bases and J by 1 base, with 12 bases between. Germline-derived CDR1 and CDR2 are MNHEY and SMNVEV (reference sequence). CDR3 amino acids: CASSLVGRVNTGELFF. The DNA for the CDR3 is TGTGCCAGCAGTTTGGTTGGTCGGGTGAACACCGGGGAGCTGTTTTTT.

This clone was counted between two and nine times. The chain couples TRBV28 to TRBJ1-4; 7 nucleotides match TRBD1. Losses at the gene ends were 6 bases for V and 5 bases for J; bases not matched to a gene: 12. The CDR3 sequence is 16 residues long. CDR1 and CDR2 from the germline V gene are MDHEN and SYDVKM. The CDR3 spells CASSLSTGQQNEKLFF. The CDR3 bases are TGTGCCAGCAGCCTAAGCACGGGACAGCAAAATGAAAAACTGTTTTTT.

Within the sample, this clone is medium-sized (0.01 to 0.1%). The rearrangement links TRBV4-1 to TRBJ2-1, with D uncertain. The CDR3 is made up of 16 amino acids. Germline V lookup: CDR1 MGHRA, CDR2 YSYEKL. Trimming shortened V by 0 bases and J by 0 bases, and 9 bases separated the two germline ends. The CDR3 region has the DNA TGCGCCAGCAGCCAAGAGCGTCCGAGCTCCTACAATGAGCAGTTCTTC. This gives the protein CASSQERPSSYNEQFF.

The CDR3 spells CASSYSGQLQETQYF. DNA of the CDR3: TGTGCCAGCAGTTACTCGGGACAACTTCAAGAGACCCAGTACTTC. The chain employs TRBV6-5 and TRBJ2-5; weak D call: TRBD1 (6 bases). The CDR3 is 15 amino acids. Germline loops: CDR1 MNHEY, CDR2 SVGAGI. Trimming removed 0 bases from V and 2 bases from J, with 10 bases in between.

The chain combines TRBV5-5 with TRBJ1-2; TRBD1 matches 8 bases. The germline gives CDR1 SGHKS, CDR2 YYEKEE (reference sequence). The CDR3 sequence is 12 residues long. V trimming: 6 bases; J trimming: 7 bases; junction bases outside the gene matches: 5. CDR3 protein: CASNPGGGGYTF. Here the CDR3 DNA reads TGTGCCAGCAACCCAGGGGGCGGTGGCTACACCTTC.

The chain recombines TRBV28 with TRBJ1-2, with D hard to call. Germline V gene lookup returns CDR1 MDHEN and CDR2 SYDVKM. The CDR3 length is 11 residues. The V end lost 4 bases, the J end lost 5 bases, and 5 bases lay between the germline ends. The CDR3 nucleotides are TGTGCCAGCAGTTCTACTTATGGCTACACCTTC. It is translated as CASSSTYGYTF.

The V call is TRBV12-3 or TRBV12-4, the J call TRBJ1-1, with 8 bases lining up with TRBD1. There are 13 residues in the CDR3. J lost 5 bases, V lost 6 bases, and 5 bases had no gene match. The CDR3 sequence is CASRRTGWTEAFF. The CDR3 coding sequence is TGTGCCAGCAGACGGACAGGGTGGACTGAAGCTTTCTTT.

V is TRBV6-1 and J is TRBJ1-2; D is unresolved. V was clipped by 3 bases and J by 4 bases, with 12 bases between them. Germline V lookup: CDR1 MNHNS, CDR2 SASEGT. The length of the CDR3 is 14 residues. The CDR3 region is CASSEGAGPYGYTF. The CDR3 coding sequence is TGTGCCAGCAGTGAGGGCGCAGGCCCCTATGGCTACACCTTC.

CDR3 residues: CASSAGQGITEAFF. Here the CDR3 DNA reads TGTGCCAGTAGTGCGGGACAGGGTATCACTGAAGCTTTCTTT. The chain recombines TRBV19 with TRBJ1-1; 9 nucleotides match TRBD1. The CDR3 is 14 residues long. V lost 5 bases and J lost 4; bases outside the gene matches: 5. Per the germline V gene, CDR1 is LNHDA and CDR2 is SQIVND (reference sequence). The full variable domain, its missing parts supplied by reference TRBV19 and TRBJ1-1, is DGGITQSPKYLFRKEGQNVTLSCEQNLNHDAMYWYRQDPGQGLRLIYYSQIVNDFQKGDIAEGYSVSREKKESFPLTVTSAQKNPTAFYLCASSAGQGITEAFFGQGTRLTVV.

This sequence joins TRBV7-9 and TRBJ2-7; D is possibly TRBD1 or TRBD2 (5 bases each). Trimming removed 0 bases at V and 5 bases at J, with 8 bases between. The CDR3 runs to 13 residues. Germline V CDR1 and CDR2: SEHNR, FQNEAQ (reference sequence). CDR3 amino acids: CASSLAGVHEQYF. The DNA of the CDR3 is TGTGCCAGCAGCTTAGCGGGGGTTCACGAGCAGTACTTC.

V usage is TRBV10-3 and J usage is TRBJ2-1, with 12 nucleotides matching TRBD2. Germline CDR1 and CDR2: ENHRY and SYGVKD. The CDR3 spans 19 residues. J was trimmed by 0 bases and V by 4 bases; bases with no gene match: 10. CDR3 loop: CAISGRLAGVPSSYNEQFF. The CDR3 nucleotides read TGTGCCATCAGTGGCCGACTAGCGGGGGTCCCGAGCTCCTACAATGAGCAGTTCTTC.

On this clone: Other nucleotide sequences in the sample specify the same CDR3. The chain uses TRBV10-3 and TRBJ2-1, with D perhaps TRBD1 (6 bases). Trimming shortened V by 7 bases and J by 8 bases, and 15 bases separated the two germline ends. The CDR3 runs to 13 residues. Looked up from germline, CDR1 is ENHRY and CDR2 is SYGVKD. This CDR3 reads CAINQGIIDEQFF. CDR3 nucleotides: TGTGCCATCAACCAGGGGATCATCGATGAGCAGTTCTTC.

This chain joins TRBV12-5 and TRBJ2-1, with 7 bases that match TRBD2. The CDR3 is made up of 12 amino acids. CDR1 and CDR2 (germline): LGHNT, FRNRAP. The J segment lost 10 bases and the V segment lost 0 bases, leaving 0 bases of the junction unmatched. CDR3 DNA sequence: TGTGCTAGTGGTTTGGTACTAGCGGAGCAGTTCTTC. This codes for CASGLVLAEQFF.

The J gene is TRBJ2-3, the V gene TRBV19; TRBD1 aligns across 10 bases. V shed 7 bases, J shed 3 bases, and the junction held 7 bases outside the gene matches. Germline-derived CDR1 and CDR2 are LNHDA and SQIVND (reference sequence). The CDR3 covers 15 residues. CDR3 sequence (DNA): TGTGCCAGTACCCTGACAGGGGGCGAGACAGATACGCAGTATTTT. This encodes CASTLTGGETDTQYF.

This rearrangement joins TRBV6-5 to TRBJ1-1; tentative D call: TRBD1 (5 bases). The ends were cut back, 2 bases at V and 3 bases at J, with 10 bases in the middle. Germline V gene sequence: CDR1 MNHEY, CDR2 SVGAGI. The CDR3 totals 14 residues. Written as DNA, the CDR3 is TGTGCCAGCAGTTACGCCAGGGCTTACACTGAAGCTTTCTTT. This codes for CASSYARAYTEAFF.

The chain is built from TRBV5-6 and TRBJ2-5, with TRBD2 matching 9 bases. This CDR3 contains 14 residues. CDR1 is SGHDT and CDR2 is YYEEEE in the germline V gene. Trimming took 3 bases from V and 5 from J; bases not matched to a gene: 5. CDR3 sequence: CASSSGLAAETQYF. The CDR3 bases are TGTGCCAGCAGCTCGGGACTAGCCGCGGAGACCCAGTACTTC.

The rearrangement uses TRBV2 and TRBJ1-6, with TRBD1 as a possible D gene (6 bases). The CDR3 covers 12 residues. Germline lookup yields CDR1 SNHLY and CDR2 FYNNEI. Trimming left V 6 bases short and J 10 bases short, with 10 bases between. Here the CDR3 DNA reads TGTGCCAGCAGGGGGGGCGGCTCACCCCTCCACTTT. Protein sequence: CASRGGGSPLHF.

The chain recombines TRBV6-2 or TRBV6-3 with TRBJ2-5; 7 bases align to TRBD1. V shed 3 bases and J 4 bases; nucleotides not matched to a gene: 2. Germline CDR1 and CDR2: MNHEY and SVGEGT. The CDR3 loop spans 13 amino acids. CDR3 DNA sequence: TGTGCCAGCAGTTATCGACAGGGAGAGACCCAGTACTTC. Translated, it gives CASSYRQGETQYF.

This rearrangement joins TRBV7-8 to TRBJ1-1; weak D call: TRBD1 (5 bases). Trimming stripped 6 bases from V and 3 bases from J, with 20 bases between. The CDR3 sequence is 16 residues long. In germline, CDR1 is SGHVS, CDR2 FQNEAQ. DNA of the CDR3: TGTGCCAGCAGTCAGAATTTTGGGGGAGGGGACACTGAAGCTTTCTTT. Translation: CASSQNFGGGDTEAFF.

The genes are TRBV5-1 and TRBJ1-3, with D unclear. The germline V gene encodes CDR1 SGHRS and CDR2 YFSETQ. The CDR3 loop spans 16 amino acids. With 0 bases removed from V and 0 bases from J, the gap between germline ends came to 10 bases. The CDR3 spells CASSLGSEISGNTIYF. DNA of the CDR3: TGCGCCAGCAGCTTGGGATCGGAAATCTCTGGAAACACCATATATTTT.

A single count supports this clone. The chain employs TRBV7-2 and TRBJ2-7; possible D gene TRBD1, 6 bases. CDR3 length: 14 residues. Germline assignment: CDR1 SGHTA and CDR2 FQGNSA. The V and J ends lost 1 base and 0 bases respectively, with 7 bases between them. CDR3 protein: CASSLVQGSYEQYF. The CDR3, as DNA: TGTGCCAGCAGCTTAGTACAGGGCTCCTACGAGCAGTACTTC.

The J gene is TRBJ2-7, the V gene TRBV2; D may be TRBD2 (6 bases). Germline V CDR1 and CDR2: SNHLY, FYNNEI. V was trimmed by 4 bases and J by 5 bases, leaving 15 bases between them. The length of the CDR3 is 14 residues. Here the CDR3 DNA reads TGTGCCAGCAGTGGAACGGGGACTCGGGACGAGCAGTACTTC. Protein: CASSGTGTRDEQYF.